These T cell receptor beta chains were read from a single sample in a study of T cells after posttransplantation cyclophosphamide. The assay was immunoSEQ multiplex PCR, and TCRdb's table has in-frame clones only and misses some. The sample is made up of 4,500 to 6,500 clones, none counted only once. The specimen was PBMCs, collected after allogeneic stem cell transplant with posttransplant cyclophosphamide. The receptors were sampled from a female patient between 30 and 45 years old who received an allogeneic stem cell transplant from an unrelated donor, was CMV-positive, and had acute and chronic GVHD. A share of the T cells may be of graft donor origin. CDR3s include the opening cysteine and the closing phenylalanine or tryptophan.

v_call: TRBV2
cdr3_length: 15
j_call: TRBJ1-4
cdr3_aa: CASSFYRATNEKLFF

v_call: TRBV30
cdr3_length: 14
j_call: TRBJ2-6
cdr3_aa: CAWRYSSGANVLTF

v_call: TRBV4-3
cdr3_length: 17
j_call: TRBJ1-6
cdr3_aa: CASSQDRGTSYNSPLHF

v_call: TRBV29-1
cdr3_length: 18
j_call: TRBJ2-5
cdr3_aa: CSVELGGIQSNAQETQYF

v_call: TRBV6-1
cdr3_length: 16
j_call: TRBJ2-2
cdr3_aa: CASSAMRQGGSGELFF

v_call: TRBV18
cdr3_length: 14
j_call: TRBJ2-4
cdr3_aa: CASSPLLGENIQYF

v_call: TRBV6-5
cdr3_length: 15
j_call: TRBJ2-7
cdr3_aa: CASSPPRGGSYEQYF

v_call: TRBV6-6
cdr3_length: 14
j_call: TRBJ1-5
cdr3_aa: CASSEGGSNQPQHF

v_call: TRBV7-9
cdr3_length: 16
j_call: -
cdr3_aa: CASSSSATSGSYEQYF

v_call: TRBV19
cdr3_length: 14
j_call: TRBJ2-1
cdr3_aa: CASSIGDRRNEQFF

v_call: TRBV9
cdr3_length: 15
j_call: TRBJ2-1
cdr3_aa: CASSVGQGVGDEQFF

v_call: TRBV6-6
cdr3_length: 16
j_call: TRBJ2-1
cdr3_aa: CASSYRTSGTYNEQFF

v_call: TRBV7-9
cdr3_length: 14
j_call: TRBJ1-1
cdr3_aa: CASSSGQGNTEAFF

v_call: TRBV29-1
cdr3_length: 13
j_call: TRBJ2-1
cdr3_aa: CSVSSGEDNEQFF

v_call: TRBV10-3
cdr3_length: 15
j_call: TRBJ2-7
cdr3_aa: CAITTGLAGGYEQYF

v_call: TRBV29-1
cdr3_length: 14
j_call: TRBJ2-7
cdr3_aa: CSVCRGTSRYEQYF

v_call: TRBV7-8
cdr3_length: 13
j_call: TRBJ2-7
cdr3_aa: CASSFSGSYEQYF

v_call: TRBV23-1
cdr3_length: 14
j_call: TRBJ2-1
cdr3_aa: CASSAWTGGYEQFF

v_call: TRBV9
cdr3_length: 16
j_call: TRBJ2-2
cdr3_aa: CASSNLAGGYTGELFF

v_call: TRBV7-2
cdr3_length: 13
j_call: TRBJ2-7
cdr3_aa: CASSSTPGYEQYF

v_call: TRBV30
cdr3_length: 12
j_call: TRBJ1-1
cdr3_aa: CAWSDGNTEAFF

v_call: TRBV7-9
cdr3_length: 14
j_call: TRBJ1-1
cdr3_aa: CASSPDRAFTEAFF

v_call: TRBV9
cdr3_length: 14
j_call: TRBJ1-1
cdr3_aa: CASSSRGGVTEAFF

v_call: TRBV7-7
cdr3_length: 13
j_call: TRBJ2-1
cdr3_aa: CASSLERGQGQFF

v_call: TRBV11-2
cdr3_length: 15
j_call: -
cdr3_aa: CASSYLAGSSYEQYF

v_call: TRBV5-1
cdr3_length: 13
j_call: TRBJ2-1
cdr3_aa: CASSFPRGGEQFF

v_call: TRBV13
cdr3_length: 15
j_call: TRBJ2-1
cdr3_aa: CASSPGLVSYNEQFF

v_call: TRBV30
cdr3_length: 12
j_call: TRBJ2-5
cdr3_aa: CAASSLVETQYF

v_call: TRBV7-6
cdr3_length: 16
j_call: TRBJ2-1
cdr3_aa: CASSWGTVGSYNEQFF

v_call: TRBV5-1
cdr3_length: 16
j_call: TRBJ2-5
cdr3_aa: CASSLSPQGAGETQYF

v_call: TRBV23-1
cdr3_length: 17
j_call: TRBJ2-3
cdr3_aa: CASSHPDRGGSTDTQYF

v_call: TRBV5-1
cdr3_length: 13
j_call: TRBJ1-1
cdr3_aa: CASRVGENTEAFF

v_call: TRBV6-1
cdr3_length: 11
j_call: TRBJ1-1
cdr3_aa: CASRREGEAFF